What follows is one T cell receptor (beta chain) and its context. In the authors' methods: How many nucleated cells were present was estimated from reference gene primer amplification. Generated by immunoSEQ multiplex PCR, the TCRdb table keeps only in-frame clones and is missing some. D and trimming were read from the DNA, whereas the V and J calls and clone size are those reported in that table. The profile covers about 200,000 clones, with roughly 89% appearing a single time and 0.5% to 0.75% taken by the ten largest. The CDR3 runs 15 residues. The germline gives CDR1 SGHTA, CDR2 FQGNSA. Trimming shortened V by 5 bases and J by 3 bases, and 17 bases separated the two germline ends. This sample stems from a study of blood T cell repertoires in COVID-19. Study overall: Some COVID-19 samples were acute and others convalescent; all came from the United States, Italy and Spain.

The rearrangement joins TRBV7-2 to TRBJ2-7, with TRBD2 as a possible D gene (6 bases). The sample was peripheral blood. This sequence was found in a man in his forties or fifties with acute or convalescent COVID-19. CDR3 DNA sequence: TGTGCCAGCAGCCTCCGAGGGACTCCTTTCTACGAGCAGTACTTC. Translating gives CASSLRGTPFYEQYF.